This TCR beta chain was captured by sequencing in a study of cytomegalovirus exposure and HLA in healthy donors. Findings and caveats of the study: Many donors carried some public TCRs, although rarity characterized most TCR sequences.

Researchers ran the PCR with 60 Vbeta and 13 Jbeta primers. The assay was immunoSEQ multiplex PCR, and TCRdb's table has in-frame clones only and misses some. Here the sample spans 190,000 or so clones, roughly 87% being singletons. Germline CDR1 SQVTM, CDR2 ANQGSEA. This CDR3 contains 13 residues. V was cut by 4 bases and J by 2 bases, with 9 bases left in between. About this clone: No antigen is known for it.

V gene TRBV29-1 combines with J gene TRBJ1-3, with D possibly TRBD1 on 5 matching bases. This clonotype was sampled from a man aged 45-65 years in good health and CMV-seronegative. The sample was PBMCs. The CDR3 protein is CSVGSGTGNTIYF. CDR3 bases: TGCAGCGTTGGTTCAGGGACTGGAAACACCATATATTTT.